This T cell receptor (beta chain) comes out of a study of Graves' ophthalmopathy and Graves' hyperthyroidism. Amplification of TCR beta CDR3 regions used RNA transcripts. HTBI primers primed a first-round RT-PCR, and a second-round multiplex PCR followed. TCRdb re-called the multiplex PCR reads with MiXCR, one entry per CDR3 protein. The sample records about 24,000 distinct CDR3 sequences, around 50% being singletons. Concerning this clonotype: The antigen remains unidentified.

V lost 3 bases and J lost 9, with 8 bases in between. CDR3 length equals 11 residues. CDR1 is SQVTM, CDR2 ANQGSEA, per germline. Findings of the study overall: Both a roughly 70% sensitivity and an approximately 76% specificity characterized the model's predictions of ophthalmopathy progression.

V and J are TRBV29-1 and TRBJ2-2; the D is unclear. Sequencing used peripheral blood. This TCR derives from an adult woman with stable Graves' hyperthyroidism. CDR3 region: CSVDAGRELFF. CDR3 coding DNA: TGCAGCGTTGACGCTGGCCGGGAGCTGTTTTTT.